These T cell receptor beta chains were read from a single sample in a study of beta chain features in type 1 diabetes. This table comes from immunoSEQ multiplex PCR, and its TCRdb copy is limited to in-frame clones, with some not included. The sample has about 340,000 clones, 9.3% seen once; the top ten hold less than 1.2%. The specimen was central memory CD4+ T cells from blood. The receptors were gathered from a man aged 25-40 years with type 1 diabetes. CDR3s include the opening cysteine and the closing phenylalanine or tryptophan. D genes are given only for firm matches. Where a row states a size, it is once, few, many or the class of an expanded clone; other rows omit it.

j_gene: TRBJ2-5; abundance: few; v_gene: TRBV4-1; d_gene: .; CDR3nt: TGCGCCAGCAGCCAAGAGGGCAGCTACCCAAGAGAAGCCCAGTACTTC; CDR3aa: CASSQEGSYPREAQYF
j_gene: TRBJ1-2; abundance: few; v_gene: TRBV4-3; d_gene: .; CDR3nt: TGCGCCAGCAGCCAAGTATACAGCACGCGAGATGGCTACACCTTC; CDR3aa: CASSQVYSTRDGYTF
j_gene: TRBJ2-3; abundance: few; v_gene: TRBV7-2; d_gene: .; CDR3nt: TGTGCCAGCAGCTTCCAAAGGGGCACAGATACGCAGTATTTT; CDR3aa: CASSFQRGTDTQYF
j_gene: TRBJ1-1; abundance: .; v_gene: TRBV30; d_gene: .; CDR3nt: TGTGCCTGGGACCAGGCGTTGGGCACTGAAGCTTTCTTT; CDR3aa: CAWDQALGTEAFF
j_gene: TRBJ2-6; abundance: .; v_gene: TRBV4-3; d_gene: .; CDR3nt: TGCGCCAGCAGCCACTTGGGGAACTCTGGGGCCAACGTCCTGACTTTC; CDR3aa: CASSHLGNSGANVLTF
j_gene: TRBJ2-1; abundance: .; v_gene: TRBV6-5; d_gene: .; CDR3nt: TGTGCCAGCAGTCCGGACCCGGGCGAGCAGTTCTTC; CDR3aa: CASSPDPGEQFF
j_gene: TRBJ2-7; abundance: few; v_gene: TRBV28; d_gene: TRBD1; CDR3nt: TGTGCCATCGTTAGGGACAGGGAGATTGGCGAGCAGTACTTC; CDR3aa: CAIVRDREIGEQYF
j_gene: TRBJ1-2; abundance: few; v_gene: TRBV7-2; d_gene: .; CDR3nt: TGTGCCAGCAGCTTATCTAACAGGGCTGGCTACACCTTC; CDR3aa: CASSLSNRAGYTF
j_gene: TRBJ1-2; abundance: many; v_gene: TRBV7-2; d_gene: .; CDR3nt: TGTGCCAGCACCCCGGGCAGGGAAGTGTACGGCTACACCTTC; CDR3aa: CASTPGREVYGYTF
j_gene: TRBJ1-2; abundance: .; v_gene: TRBV5-4; d_gene: .; CDR3nt: TGTGCCAGCAGCTTGGGCACAGCCGGCTACACCTTC; CDR3aa: CASSLGTAGYTF
j_gene: TRBJ2-2; abundance: few; v_gene: TRBV2; d_gene: .; CDR3nt: TGTGCCAGCACCGAACGCCGGACACCAAACACCGGGGAGCTGTTTTTT; CDR3aa: CASTERRTPNTGELFF
j_gene: TRBJ2-2; abundance: .; v_gene: TRBV2; d_gene: .; CDR3nt: TGTGCCAGCAGTGTCGGAGCAGGGGTGGGCACCGGGGAGCTGTTTTTT; CDR3aa: CASSVGAGVGTGELFF
j_gene: TRBJ1-4; abundance: .; v_gene: TRBV30; d_gene: .; CDR3nt: TGTGCCTGGAGTCAGGGCGAGGAGGAAAAACTGTTTTTT; CDR3aa: CAWSQGEEEKLFF
j_gene: TRBJ2-7; abundance: .; v_gene: TRBV9; d_gene: TRBD1; CDR3nt: TGTGCCAGCAGCGTAGGAGGGACAGGACCCCCATACGAGCAGTACTTC; CDR3aa: CASSVGGTGPPYEQYF
j_gene: TRBJ1-6; abundance: .; v_gene: TRBV5-4; d_gene: TRBD1; CDR3nt: TGTGCCAGCAGCTTGGAGTCGGTCAGGGGGCGACGAAATTCACCCCTCCACTTT; CDR3aa: CASSLESVRGRRNSPLHF
j_gene: TRBJ1-4; abundance: few; v_gene: TRBV4-2; d_gene: TRBD1; CDR3nt: TGTGCCAGCAGCCTAGGGACAGGGAATAATGAAAAACTGTTTTTT; CDR3aa: CASSLGTGNNEKLFF
j_gene: TRBJ2-5; abundance: few; v_gene: TRBV9; d_gene: .; CDR3nt: TGTGCCAGCAGCGTAGGCTCTGGAGGGACAGAGACAGAGACCCAGTACTTC; CDR3aa: CASSVGSGGTETETQYF
j_gene: TRBJ1-2; abundance: few; v_gene: TRBV20-1; d_gene: .; CDR3nt: TGCAGGTGGGGGGATGGCTACACCTTC; CDR3aa: CRWGDGYTF
j_gene: TRBJ2-7; abundance: few; v_gene: TRBV11-2; d_gene: TRBD1; CDR3nt: TGTGCCAGCAGCTCCGGGACAGGTGGGCGCATCTACGAGCAGTACTTC; CDR3aa: CASSSGTGGRIYEQYF
j_gene: TRBJ2-1; abundance: .; v_gene: TRBV7-9; d_gene: .; CDR3nt: TGTGCCAGCAGCTTAGGGAGAAACAATGAGCAGTTCTTC; CDR3aa: CASSLGRNNEQFF
j_gene: TRBJ1-5; abundance: few; v_gene: TRBV5-6; d_gene: .; CDR3nt: TGTGCCAGCAGCTTCGGCGTCAATCAGCCCCAGCATTTT; CDR3aa: CASSFGVNQPQHF
j_gene: TRBJ2-5; abundance: .; v_gene: TRBV7-7; d_gene: .; CDR3nt: TGTGCTAGCAGCTTGGCACCCGGGGAGACCCAGTACTTC; CDR3aa: CASSLAPGETQYF
j_gene: TRBJ1-1; abundance: few; v_gene: TRBV28; d_gene: .; CDR3nt: TGTGCCAGCAGTTTCCACCCCGGGGCCACTGAAGCTTTCTTT; CDR3aa: CASSFHPGATEAFF
j_gene: TRBJ2-2; abundance: .; v_gene: TRBV4-1; d_gene: TRBD2; CDR3nt: TGCGCCAGCAGCCAAGAATACGGGACTAGCAGATCCGGGGAGCTGTTTTTT; CDR3aa: CASSQEYGTSRSGELFF
j_gene: TRBJ2-3; abundance: few; v_gene: TRBV29-1; d_gene: .; CDR3nt: TGCAGCGCAGCGGGACAGGACACAGATACGCAGTATTTT; CDR3aa: CSAAGQDTDTQYF
j_gene: TRBJ2-7; abundance: few; v_gene: TRBV5-4; d_gene: TRBD2; CDR3nt: TGTGCCAGCAGCTTAAGTTCTAGCGGGGCCTACGAGCAGTACTTC; CDR3aa: CASSLSSSGAYEQYF
j_gene: TRBJ2-6; abundance: few; v_gene: TRBV7-8; d_gene: .; CDR3nt: TGTGCCAGCAGCTTCGGACGGGCCTCTGGGGCCAACGTCCTGACTTTC; CDR3aa: CASSFGRASGANVLTF